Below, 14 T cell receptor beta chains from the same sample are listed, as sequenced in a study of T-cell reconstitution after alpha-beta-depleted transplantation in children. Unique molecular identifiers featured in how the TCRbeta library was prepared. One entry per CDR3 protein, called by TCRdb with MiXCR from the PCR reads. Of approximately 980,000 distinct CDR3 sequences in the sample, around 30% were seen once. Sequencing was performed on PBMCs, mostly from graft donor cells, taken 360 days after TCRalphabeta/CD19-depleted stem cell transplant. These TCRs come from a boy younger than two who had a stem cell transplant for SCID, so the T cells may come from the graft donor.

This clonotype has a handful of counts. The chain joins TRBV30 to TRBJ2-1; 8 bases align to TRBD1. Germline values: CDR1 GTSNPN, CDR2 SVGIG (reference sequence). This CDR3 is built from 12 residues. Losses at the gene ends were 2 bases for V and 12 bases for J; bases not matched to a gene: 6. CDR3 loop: CAWSNPGTGQFF. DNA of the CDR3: TGTGCCTGGAGTAACCCGGGGACAGGGCAGTTCTTC.

The CDR3 loop reads CASSSEPPRTSGGLSYNEQFF. In nucleotides, the CDR3 is TGTGCCAGCAGTTCCGAACCACCCAGGACTAGCGGGGGTCTCTCCTACAATGAGCAGTTCTTC. The rearrangement uses TRBV12-3 or TRBV12-4 and TRBJ2-1, with 13 bases fitting TRBD2. The CDR3 contains 21 residues. J gave up 0 bases and V 4 bases, and 15 bases lay outside the gene matches.

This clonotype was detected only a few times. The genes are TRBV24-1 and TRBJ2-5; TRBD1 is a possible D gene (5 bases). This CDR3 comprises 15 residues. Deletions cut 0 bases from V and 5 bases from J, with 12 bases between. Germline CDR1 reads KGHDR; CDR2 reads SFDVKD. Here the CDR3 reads CATSDLFQGGETQYF. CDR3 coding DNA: TGTGCCACCAGTGATTTGTTCCAGGGTGGCGAGACCCAGTACTTC.

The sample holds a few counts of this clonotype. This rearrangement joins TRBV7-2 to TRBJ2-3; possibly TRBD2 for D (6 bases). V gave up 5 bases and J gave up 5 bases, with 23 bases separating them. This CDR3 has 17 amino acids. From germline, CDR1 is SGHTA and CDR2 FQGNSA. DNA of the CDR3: TGTGCCAGCAGCACCCGAACCGGGGGAGTAAAGGGAGATACGCAGTATTTT. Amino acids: CASSTRTGGVKGDTQYF.

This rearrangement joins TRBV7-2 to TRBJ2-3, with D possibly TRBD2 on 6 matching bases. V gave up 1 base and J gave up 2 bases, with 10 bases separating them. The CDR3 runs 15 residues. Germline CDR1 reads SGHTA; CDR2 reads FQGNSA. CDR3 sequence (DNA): TGTGCCAGCAGCTTAGATAGCGGAGTCACAGATACGCAGTATTTT. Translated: CASSLDSGVTDTQYF.

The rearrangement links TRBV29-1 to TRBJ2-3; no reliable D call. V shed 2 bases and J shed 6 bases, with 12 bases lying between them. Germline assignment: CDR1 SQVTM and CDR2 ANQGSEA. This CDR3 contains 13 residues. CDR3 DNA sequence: TGCAGCGTTGAACATCCCAGCGCGGATACGCAGTATTTT. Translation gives CSVEHPSADTQYF.

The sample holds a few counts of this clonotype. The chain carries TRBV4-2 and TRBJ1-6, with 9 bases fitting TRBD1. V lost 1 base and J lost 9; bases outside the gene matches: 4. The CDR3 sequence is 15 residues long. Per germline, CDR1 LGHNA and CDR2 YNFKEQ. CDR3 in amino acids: CASSQGGDRVSPLHF. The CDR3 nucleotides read TGTGCCAGCAGCCAAGGCGGGGACAGGGTTTCACCCCTCCACTTT.

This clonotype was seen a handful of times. The CDR3 DNA follows: TGTGCCAGCAGTTTAGCGTGGGGTAAAGGTAACACCGGGGAGCTGTTTTTT. Protein: CASSLAWGKGNTGELFF. This chain joins TRBV12-3 or TRBV12-4 and TRBJ2-2; unclear D gene. This CDR3 is 17 amino acids long. V gave up 0 bases and J gave up 2 bases, with 13 bases separating them.

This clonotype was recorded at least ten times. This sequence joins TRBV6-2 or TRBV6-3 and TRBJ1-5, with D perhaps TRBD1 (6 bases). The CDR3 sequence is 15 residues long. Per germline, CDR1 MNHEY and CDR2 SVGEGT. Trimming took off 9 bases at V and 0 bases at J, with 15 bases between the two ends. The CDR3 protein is CASTDHRASNQPQHF. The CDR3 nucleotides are TGTGCCAGTACTGATCACAGGGCTAGCAATCAGCCCCAGCATTTT.

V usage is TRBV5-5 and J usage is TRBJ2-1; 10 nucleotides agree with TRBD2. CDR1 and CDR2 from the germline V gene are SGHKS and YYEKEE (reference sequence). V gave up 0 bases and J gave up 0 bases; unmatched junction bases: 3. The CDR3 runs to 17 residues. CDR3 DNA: TGTGCCAGCAGCTTGGAAGCGGGGGGGAGCTCCTACAATGAGCAGTTCTTC. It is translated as CASSLEAGGSSYNEQFF.

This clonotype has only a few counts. The CDR3, as DNA: TGCAGTGTCGACCTCCCATCGGGACAGGGGTCCGAGACCCAGTACTTC. Translation gives CSVDLPSGQGSETQYF. J is TRBJ2-5 and V is TRBV20-1; 10 bases match TRBD1. Germline assignment: CDR1 DFQATT and CDR2 SNEGSKA (reference sequence). This CDR3 spans 16 amino acids. The junction had 16 bases not matched to a gene; V was cut back by 7 bases and J by 5 bases.

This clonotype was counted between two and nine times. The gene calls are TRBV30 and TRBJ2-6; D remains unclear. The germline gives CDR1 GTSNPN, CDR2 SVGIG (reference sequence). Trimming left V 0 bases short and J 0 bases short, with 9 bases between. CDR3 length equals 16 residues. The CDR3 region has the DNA TGTGCCTGGAGTGTAATGGGAAACTCTGGGGCCAACGTCCTGACTTTC. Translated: CAWSVMGNSGANVLTF. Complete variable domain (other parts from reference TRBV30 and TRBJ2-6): SQTIHQWPATLVQPVGSPLSLECTVEGTSNPNLYWYRQAAGRGLQLLFYSVGIGQISSEVPQNLSASRPQDRQFILSSKKLLLSDSGFYLCAWSVMGNSGANVLTFGAGSRLTVL.

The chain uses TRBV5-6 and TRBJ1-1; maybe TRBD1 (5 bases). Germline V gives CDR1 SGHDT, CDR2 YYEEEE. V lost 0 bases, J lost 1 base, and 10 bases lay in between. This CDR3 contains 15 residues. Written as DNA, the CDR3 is TGTGCCAGCAGCTTGGGAGGACACCCGAACACTGAAGCTTTCTTT. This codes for CASSLGGHPNTEAFF.

CDR3: CASSLKFRKTSTDTQYF. The DNA for the CDR3 is TGTGCCAGCAGCTTAAAGTTTCGGAAGACTAGCACAGATACGCAGTATTTT. The chain recombines TRBV7-8 with TRBJ2-3; D gene uncertain. Germline lookup yields CDR1 SGHVS and CDR2 FQNEAQ. CDR3 size: 17 residues. The V gene lost 2 bases and the J gene lost 0 bases, with 15 bases spanning the gap.